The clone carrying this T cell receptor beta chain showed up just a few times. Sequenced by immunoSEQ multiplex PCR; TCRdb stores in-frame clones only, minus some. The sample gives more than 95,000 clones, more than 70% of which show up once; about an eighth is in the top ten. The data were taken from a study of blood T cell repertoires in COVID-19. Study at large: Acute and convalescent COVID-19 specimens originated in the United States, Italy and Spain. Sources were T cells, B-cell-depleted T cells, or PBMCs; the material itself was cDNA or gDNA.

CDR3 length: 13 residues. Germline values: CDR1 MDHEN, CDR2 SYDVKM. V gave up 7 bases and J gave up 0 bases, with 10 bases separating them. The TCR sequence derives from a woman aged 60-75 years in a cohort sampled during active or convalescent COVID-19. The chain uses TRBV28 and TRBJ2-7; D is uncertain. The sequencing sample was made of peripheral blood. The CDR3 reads CASNPTHSYEQYF. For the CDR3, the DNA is TGTGCCAGCAACCCGACACACTCCTACGAGCAGTACTTC.